This entry concerns a single TCR beta chain. What it binds is not known. The data belong to a study of T cells in pancreatic ductal adenocarcinoma. Trimming removed 3 bases at V and 5 bases at J, with 21 bases between. This CDR3 is built from 16 residues. Germline V gene sequence: CDR1 SGHRS, CDR2 YFSETQ. The protocol was immunoSEQ multiplex PCR, while the TCRdb copy is restricted to in-frame clones and leaves out a portion. In the table there are 25,000 to 35,000 clones, 85% to 95% of which are singletons. Study conclusions and caveats: Mean clonality was around 0.1 in tumors and roughly 0.066 in blood, not significantly different. This surgical cohort overrepresents the minority presenting with early-stage disease. Tumor samples had fewer productive templates and approximately 8-fold fewer unique clonotypes than blood.

No neoadjuvant therapy was given to the selected pancreatic ductal adenocarcinoma patients before their surgery. The source of this sequence is a human donor with pancreatic ductal adenocarcinoma. The sample comprised PBMCs. The gene calls are TRBV5-1 and TRBJ2-7, with a possible D match to TRBD1 (6 bases). The CDR3 sequence: CASSSGQTVTNDEQYF. The CDR3 DNA sequence: TGCGCCAGCAGCTCCGGACAGACTGTTACTAACGACGAGCAGTACTTC.